The T cell receptor (beta chain) under discussion was sequenced for a study of blood T cell repertoires in COVID-19. In the study overall: COVID-19 samples from acute and convalescent phases originated in the United States, Italy and Spain. Sample material is recorded as cDNA or gDNA derived from T cells, B-cell-depleted T cells, or PBMCs.

Using immunoSEQ multiplex PCR, the repertoire was profiled, and TCRdb retains in-frame clones only, with some absent. The sample includes more than 70,000 clones, about 88% seen only once; the top ten take approximately 10%. Germline CDR1 and CDR2: LGHDT and YNNKEL (reference sequence). The junction had 7 bases not matched to a gene; V was cut back by 6 bases and J by 5 bases. CDR3 length equals 14 residues. The clonotype comes from a human donor in a cohort sampled during active COVID-19. The sample taken for sequencing was peripheral blood. V gene TRBV3-1 (or the pseudogene TRBV3-2) combines with J gene TRBJ1-5; 7 positions match TRBD1. CDR3 residues: CASSHGQVHQPQHF. Written as DNA, the CDR3 is TGTGCCAGCAGTCATGGACAGGTCCATCAGCCCCAGCATTTT.